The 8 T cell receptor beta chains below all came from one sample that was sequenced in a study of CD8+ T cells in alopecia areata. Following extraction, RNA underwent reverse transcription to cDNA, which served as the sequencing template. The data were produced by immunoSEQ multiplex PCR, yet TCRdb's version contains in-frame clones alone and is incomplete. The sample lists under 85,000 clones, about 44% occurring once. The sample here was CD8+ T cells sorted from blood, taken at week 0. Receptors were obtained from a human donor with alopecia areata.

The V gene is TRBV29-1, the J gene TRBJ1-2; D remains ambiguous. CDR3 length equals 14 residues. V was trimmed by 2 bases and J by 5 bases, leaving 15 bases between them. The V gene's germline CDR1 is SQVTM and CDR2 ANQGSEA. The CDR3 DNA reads TGCAGCGTTGAATTTGGGGATTCCCCATATGGCTACACCTTC. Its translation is CSVEFGDSPYGYTF.

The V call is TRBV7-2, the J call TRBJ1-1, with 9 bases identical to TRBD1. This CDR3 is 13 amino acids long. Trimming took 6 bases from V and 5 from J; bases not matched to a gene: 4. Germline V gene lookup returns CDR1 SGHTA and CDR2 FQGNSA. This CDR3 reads CASSETGGTEAFF. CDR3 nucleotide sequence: TGTGCCAGCAGTGAGACAGGGGGGACTGAAGCTTTCTTT.

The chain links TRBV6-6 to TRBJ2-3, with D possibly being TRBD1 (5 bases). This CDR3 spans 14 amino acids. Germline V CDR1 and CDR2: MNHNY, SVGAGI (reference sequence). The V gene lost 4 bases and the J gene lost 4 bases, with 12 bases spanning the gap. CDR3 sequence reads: CASSWGLGADTQYF. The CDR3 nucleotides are TGTGCCAGCAGTTGGGGCTTGGGCGCAGATACGCAGTATTTT.

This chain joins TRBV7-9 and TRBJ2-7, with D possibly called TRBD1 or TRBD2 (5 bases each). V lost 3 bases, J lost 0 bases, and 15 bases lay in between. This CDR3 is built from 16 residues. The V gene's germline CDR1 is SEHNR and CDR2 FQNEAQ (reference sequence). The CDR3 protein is CASSFSLGTVSYEQYF. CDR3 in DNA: TGTGCCAGCAGCTTTAGCCTCGGGACGGTCTCCTACGAGCAGTACTTC.

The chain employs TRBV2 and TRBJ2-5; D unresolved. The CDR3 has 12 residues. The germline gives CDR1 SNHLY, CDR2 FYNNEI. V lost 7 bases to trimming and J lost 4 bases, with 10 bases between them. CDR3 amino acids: CASNPGRETQYF. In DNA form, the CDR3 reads TGTGCCAGCAATCCAGGAAGAGAGACCCAGTACTTC.

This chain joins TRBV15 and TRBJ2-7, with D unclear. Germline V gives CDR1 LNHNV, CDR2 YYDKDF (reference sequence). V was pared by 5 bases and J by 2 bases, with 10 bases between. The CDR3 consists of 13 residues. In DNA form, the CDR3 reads TGTGCCACCAGCGAACTCGACACCTACGAGCAGTACTTC. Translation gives CATSELDTYEQYF.

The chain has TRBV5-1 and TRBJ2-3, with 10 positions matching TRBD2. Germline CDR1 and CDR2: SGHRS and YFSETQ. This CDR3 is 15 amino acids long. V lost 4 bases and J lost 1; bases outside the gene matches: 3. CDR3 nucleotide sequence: TGCGCCAGCAGCCTCGGGACTAGCGGCACAGATACGCAGTATTTT. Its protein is CASSLGTSGTDTQYF.

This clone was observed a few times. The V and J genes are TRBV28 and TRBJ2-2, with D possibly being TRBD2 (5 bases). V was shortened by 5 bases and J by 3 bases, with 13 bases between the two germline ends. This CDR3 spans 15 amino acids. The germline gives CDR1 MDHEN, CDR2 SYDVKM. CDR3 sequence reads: CASSDTQEDTGELFF. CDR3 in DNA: TGTGCCAGCAGTGACACTCAGGAGGACACCGGGGAGCTGTTTTTT. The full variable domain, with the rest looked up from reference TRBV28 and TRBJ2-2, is DVKVTQSSRYLVKRTGEKVFLECVQDMDHENMFWYRQDPGLGLRLIYFSYDVKMKEKGDIPEGYSVSREKKERFSLILESASTNQTSMYLCASSDTQEDTGELFFGEGSRLTVL.